In its sample, the clone carrying this T cell receptor (beta chain) ranks as medium-sized. The antigen remains undetermined. Produced via immunoSEQ multiplex PCR; TCRdb's table is partial and in-frame only. The table records about 20,000 clones, about 65% of them present only once. The V and J ends lost 2 bases and 4 bases, in that order; junction bases with no gene match: 5. There are 15 residues in the CDR3. The V gene's germline CDR1 is SGHKS and CDR2 YYEKEE (reference sequence). This sample is drawn from a study of OX40 agonist ivuxolimab in advanced cancers. Study summary: Head and neck, renal cell, melanoma or hepatocellular carcinoma were the cancers that dose-escalation patients had. Of mixed ages from about 23 to 90 and averaging roughly 66 years, the group was more than 65% male.

Overall study results and limits: The study found among the lowest clonal expansion in partial responders at 0.1-3.0 mg/kg. More expanded clones were seen, on average, in CD8+ T cells than in CD4+.

This clonotype was obtained from an adult with an advanced solid tumor such as melanoma, head and neck, liver or kidney cancer. The chain joins TRBV5-5 to TRBJ2-1, with 8 bases lining up with TRBD2. The sequences come from CD4+ or CD8+ T cells sorted from blood, collected in a trial of the OX40 agonist ivuxolimab. The chain's CDR3 is CASSFETSGYNEQFF. CDR3 DNA sequence: TGTGCCAGCAGCTTCGAAACTAGCGGTTACAATGAGCAGTTCTTC. The variable domain in full, completed from reference TRBV5-5 and TRBJ2-1, reads DAGVTQSPTHLIKTRGQQVTLRCSPISGHKSVSWYQQVLGQGPQFIFQYYEKEERGRGNFPDRFSARQFPNYSSELNVNALLLGDSALYLCASSFETSGYNEQFFGPGTRLTVL.